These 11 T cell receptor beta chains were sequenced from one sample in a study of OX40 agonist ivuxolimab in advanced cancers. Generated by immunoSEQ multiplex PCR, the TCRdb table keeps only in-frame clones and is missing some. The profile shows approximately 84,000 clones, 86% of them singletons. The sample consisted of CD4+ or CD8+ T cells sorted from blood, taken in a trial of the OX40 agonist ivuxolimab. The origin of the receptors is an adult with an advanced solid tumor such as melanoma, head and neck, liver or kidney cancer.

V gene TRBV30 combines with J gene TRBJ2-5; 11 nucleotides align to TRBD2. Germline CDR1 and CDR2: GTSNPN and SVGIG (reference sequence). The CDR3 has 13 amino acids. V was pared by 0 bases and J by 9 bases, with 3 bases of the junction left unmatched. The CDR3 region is CAWSVAGLAAQYF. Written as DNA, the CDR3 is TGTGCCTGGAGTGTCGCGGGACTAGCGGCCCAGTACTTC.

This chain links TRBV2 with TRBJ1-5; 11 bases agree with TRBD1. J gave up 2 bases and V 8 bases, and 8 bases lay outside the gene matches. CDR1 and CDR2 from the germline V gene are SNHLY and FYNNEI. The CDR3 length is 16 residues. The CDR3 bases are TGTGCCAGCCAAGGGACAGGGGGGAGCGGCAATCAGCCCCAGCATTTT. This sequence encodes CASQGTGGSGNQPQHF.

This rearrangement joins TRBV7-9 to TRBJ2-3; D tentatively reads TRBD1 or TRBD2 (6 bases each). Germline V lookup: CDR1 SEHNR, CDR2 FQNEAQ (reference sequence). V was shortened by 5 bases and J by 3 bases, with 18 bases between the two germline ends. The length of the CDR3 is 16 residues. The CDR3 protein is CASSPRFGGRTDTQYF. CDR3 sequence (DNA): TGTGCCAGCAGCCCGCGGTTTGGGGGGCGGACAGATACGCAGTATTTT.

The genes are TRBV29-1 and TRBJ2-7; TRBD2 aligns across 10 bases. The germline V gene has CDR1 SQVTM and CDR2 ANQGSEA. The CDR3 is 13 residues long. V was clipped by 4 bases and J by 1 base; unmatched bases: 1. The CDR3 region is CSVGTSGSYEQYF. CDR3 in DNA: TGCAGCGTTGGGACTAGCGGTTCCTACGAGCAGTACTTC.

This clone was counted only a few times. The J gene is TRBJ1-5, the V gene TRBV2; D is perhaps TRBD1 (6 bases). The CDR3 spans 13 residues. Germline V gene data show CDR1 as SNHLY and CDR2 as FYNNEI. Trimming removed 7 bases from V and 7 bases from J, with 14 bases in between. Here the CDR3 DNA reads TGTGCCAGCACCACAGGGTTATGGCAGCCCCAGCATTTT. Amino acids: CASTTGLWQPQHF. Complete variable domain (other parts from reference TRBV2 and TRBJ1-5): EPEVTQTPSHQVTQMGQEVILRCVPISNHLYFYWYRQILGQKVEFLVSFYNNEISEKSEIFDDQFSVERPDGSNFTLKIRSTKLEDSAMYFCASTTGLWQPQHFGDGTRLSIL.

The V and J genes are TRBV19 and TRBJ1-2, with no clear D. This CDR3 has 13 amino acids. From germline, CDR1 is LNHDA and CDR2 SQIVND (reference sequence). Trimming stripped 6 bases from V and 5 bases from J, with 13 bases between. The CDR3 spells CASSRGPQYGYTF. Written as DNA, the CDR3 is TGTGCCAGTAGCCGAGGACCTCAATATGGCTACACCTTC.

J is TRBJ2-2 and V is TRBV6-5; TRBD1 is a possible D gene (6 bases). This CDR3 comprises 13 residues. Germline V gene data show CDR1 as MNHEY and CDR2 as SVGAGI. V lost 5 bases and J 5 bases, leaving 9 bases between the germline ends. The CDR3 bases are TGTGCCAGCAGTGGACAGAAGACCGGGGAGCTGTTTTTT. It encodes CASSGQKTGELFF.

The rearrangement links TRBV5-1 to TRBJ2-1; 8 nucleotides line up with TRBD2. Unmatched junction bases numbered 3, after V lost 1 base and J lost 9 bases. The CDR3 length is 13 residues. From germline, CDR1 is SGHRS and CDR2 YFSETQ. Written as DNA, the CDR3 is TGCGCCAGCAGCTTGCGGGAGGGCCGTGAGCAGTTCTTC. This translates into CASSLREGREQFF.

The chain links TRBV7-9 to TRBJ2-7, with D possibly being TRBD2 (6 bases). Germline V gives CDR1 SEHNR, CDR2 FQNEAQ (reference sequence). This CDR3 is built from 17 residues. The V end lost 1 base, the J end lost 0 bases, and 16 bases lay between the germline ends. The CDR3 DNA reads TGTGCCAGCAGCTTAGGGGGGGACGGCAGGCACTCCTACGAGCAGTACTTC. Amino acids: CASSLGGDGRHSYEQYF.

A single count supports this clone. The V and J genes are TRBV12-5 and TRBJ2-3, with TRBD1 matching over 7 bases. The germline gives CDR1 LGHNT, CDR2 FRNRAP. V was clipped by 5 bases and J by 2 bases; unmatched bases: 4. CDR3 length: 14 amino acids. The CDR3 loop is CASGMTGYTDTQYF. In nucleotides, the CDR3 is TGTGCTAGTGGTATGACAGGGTACACAGATACGCAGTATTTT.

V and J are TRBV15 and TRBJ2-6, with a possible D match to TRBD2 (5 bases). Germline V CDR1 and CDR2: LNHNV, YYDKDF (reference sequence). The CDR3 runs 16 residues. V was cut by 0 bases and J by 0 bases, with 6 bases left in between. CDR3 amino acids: CATSREGLSGANVLTF. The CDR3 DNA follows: TGTGCCACCAGCAGAGAAGGACTCTCTGGGGCCAACGTCCTGACTTTC.